This T cell receptor (beta chain) is drawn from a study of blood T cell repertoires in COVID-19. Trimming removed 7 bases from V and 4 bases from J, with 11 bases in between. The CDR3 spans 12 residues. Germline assignment: CDR1 SQVTM and CDR2 ANQGSEA. Produced via immunoSEQ multiplex PCR; TCRdb's table is partial and in-frame only. Of 45,000 to 60,000 clones listed, less than 90% are singletons. The chain carries TRBV29-1 and TRBJ2-1; no clear D gene. The specimen sequenced was peripheral blood. This TCR was recovered from a woman older than 75 with acute or convalescent COVID-19. CDR3 in DNA: TGCAGCGCCTTGACAAATTACAATGAGCAGTTCTTC. Amino acid sequence: CSALTNYNEQFF.